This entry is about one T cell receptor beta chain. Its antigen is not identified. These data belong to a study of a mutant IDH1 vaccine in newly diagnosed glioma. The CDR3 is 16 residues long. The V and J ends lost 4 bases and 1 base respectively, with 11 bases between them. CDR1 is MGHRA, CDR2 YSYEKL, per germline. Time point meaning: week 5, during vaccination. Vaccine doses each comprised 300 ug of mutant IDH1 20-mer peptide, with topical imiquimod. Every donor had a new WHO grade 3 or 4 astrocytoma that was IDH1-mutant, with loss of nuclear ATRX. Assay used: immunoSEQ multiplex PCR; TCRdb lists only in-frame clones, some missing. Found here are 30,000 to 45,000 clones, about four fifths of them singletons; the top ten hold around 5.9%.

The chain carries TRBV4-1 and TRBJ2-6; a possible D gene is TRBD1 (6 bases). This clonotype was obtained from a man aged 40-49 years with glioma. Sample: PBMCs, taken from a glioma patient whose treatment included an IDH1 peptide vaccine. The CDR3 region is CASSLSQGSGANVLTF. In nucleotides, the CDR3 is TGCGCCAGCAGCCTTTCACAGGGATCTGGGGCCAACGTCCTGACTTTC.